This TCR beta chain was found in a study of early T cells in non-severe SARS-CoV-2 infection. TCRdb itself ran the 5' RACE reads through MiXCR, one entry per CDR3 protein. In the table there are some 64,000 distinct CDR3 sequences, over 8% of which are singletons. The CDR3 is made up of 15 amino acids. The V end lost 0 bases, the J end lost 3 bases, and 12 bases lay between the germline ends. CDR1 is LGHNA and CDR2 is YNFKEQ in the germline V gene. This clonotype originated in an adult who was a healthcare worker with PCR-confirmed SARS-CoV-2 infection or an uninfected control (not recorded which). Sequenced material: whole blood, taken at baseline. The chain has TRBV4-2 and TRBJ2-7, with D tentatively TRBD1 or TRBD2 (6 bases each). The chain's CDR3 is CASSQERTAGYEQYF. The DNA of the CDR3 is TGTGCCAGCAGCCAAGAGAGGACAGCGGGCTACGAGCAGTACTTC.